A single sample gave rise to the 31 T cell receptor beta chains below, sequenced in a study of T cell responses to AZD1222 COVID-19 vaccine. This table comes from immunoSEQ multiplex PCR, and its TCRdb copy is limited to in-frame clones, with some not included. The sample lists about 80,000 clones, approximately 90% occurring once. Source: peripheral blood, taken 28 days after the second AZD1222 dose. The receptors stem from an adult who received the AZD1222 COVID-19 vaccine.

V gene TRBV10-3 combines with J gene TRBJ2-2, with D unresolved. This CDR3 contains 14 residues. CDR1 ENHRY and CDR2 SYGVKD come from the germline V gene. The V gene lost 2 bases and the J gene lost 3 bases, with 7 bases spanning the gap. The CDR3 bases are TGTGCCATCAGTGAGACTCTATACACCGGGGAGCTGTTTTTT. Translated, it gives CAISETLYTGELFF.

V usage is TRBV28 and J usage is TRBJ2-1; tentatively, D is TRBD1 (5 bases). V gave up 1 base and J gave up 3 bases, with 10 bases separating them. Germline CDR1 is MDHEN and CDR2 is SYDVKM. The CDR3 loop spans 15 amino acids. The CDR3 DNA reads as TGTGCCAGCAGTTTATTACAGGTGAACTACAATGAGCAGTTCTTC. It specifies CASSLLQVNYNEQFF.

The CDR3 loop reads CASSPNRGRNEKLFF. The DNA for the CDR3 is TGTGCCAGCTCACCTAATAGGGGGCGTAATGAAAAACTGTTTTTT. The genes are TRBV18 and TRBJ1-4, with TRBD1 matching over 7 bases. V was clipped by 3 bases and J by 4 bases; unmatched bases: 5. The CDR3 is 15 residues long. The germline V gene has CDR1 KGHSH and CDR2 LQKENI.

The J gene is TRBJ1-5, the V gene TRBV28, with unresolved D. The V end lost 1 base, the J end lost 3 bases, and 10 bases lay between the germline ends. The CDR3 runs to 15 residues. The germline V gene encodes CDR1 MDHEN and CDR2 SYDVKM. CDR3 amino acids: CASSLSAGFNQPQHF. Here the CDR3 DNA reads TGTGCCAGCAGTTTATCGGCCGGGTTCAATCAGCCCCAGCATTTT.

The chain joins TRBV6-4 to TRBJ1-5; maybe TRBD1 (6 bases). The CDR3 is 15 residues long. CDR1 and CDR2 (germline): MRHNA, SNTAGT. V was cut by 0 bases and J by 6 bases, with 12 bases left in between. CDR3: CASSDSRRGIQPQHF. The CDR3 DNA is TGTGCCAGCAGTGACTCTCGCAGGGGTATTCAGCCCCAGCATTTT.

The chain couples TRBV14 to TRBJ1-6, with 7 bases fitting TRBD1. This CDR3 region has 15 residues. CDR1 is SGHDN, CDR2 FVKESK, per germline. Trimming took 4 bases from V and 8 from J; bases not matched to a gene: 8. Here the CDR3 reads CASSLDRASHSPLHF. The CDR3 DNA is TGTGCCAGCAGCCTCGACAGGGCGTCTCATTCACCCCTCCACTTT.

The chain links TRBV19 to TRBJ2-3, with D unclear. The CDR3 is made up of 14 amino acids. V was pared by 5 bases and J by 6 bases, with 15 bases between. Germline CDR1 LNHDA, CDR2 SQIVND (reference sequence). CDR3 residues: CASSSPPPADTQYF. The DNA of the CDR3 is TGTGCCAGTAGTTCTCCCCCCCCCGCGGATACGCAGTATTTT.

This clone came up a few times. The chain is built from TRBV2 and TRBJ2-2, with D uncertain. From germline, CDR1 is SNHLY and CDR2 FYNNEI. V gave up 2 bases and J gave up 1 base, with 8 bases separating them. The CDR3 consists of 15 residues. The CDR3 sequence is CASSEFQRNTGELFF. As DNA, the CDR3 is TGTGCCAGCAGTGAATTTCAGCGGAACACCGGGGAGCTGTTTTTT.

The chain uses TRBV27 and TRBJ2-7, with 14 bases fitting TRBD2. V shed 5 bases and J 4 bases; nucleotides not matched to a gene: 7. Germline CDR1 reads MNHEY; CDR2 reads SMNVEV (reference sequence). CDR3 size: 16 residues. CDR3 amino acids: CASSAGTSGGLYEQYF. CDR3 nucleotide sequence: TGTGCCAGCAGTGCCGGGACTAGCGGGGGCCTTTACGAGCAGTACTTC.

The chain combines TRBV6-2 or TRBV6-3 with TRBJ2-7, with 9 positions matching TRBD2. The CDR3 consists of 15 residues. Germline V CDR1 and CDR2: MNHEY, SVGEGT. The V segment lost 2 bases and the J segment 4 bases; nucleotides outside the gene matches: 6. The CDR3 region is CASSYGGLAKYEQYF. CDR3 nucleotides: TGTGCCAGCAGTTACGGGGGACTAGCTAAATACGAGCAGTACTTC.

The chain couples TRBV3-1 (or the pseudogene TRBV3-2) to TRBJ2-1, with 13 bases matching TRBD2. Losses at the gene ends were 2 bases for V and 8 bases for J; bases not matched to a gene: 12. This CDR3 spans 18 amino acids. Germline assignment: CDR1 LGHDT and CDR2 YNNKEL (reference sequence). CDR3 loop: CASSQPLTSGRVAHEQFF. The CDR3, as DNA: TGTGCCAGCAGCCAACCCCTCACTAGCGGGAGGGTGGCCCATGAGCAGTTCTTC.

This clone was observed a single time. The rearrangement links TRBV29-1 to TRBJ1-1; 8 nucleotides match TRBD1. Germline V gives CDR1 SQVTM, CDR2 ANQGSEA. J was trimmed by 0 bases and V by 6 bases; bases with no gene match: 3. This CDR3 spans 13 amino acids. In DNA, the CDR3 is TGCAGCGTGAGGGGACAGGTGAACACTGAAGCTTTCTTT. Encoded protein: CSVRGQVNTEAFF.

The CDR3 nucleotides read TGTGCCAGCAGCTCTACAGGGATGGGCGAGCAGTACTTC. Protein sequence: CASSSTGMGEQYF. This chain connects TRBV7-2 to TRBJ2-7, with D perhaps matching TRBD1 (6 bases). Deletions cut 4 bases from V and 6 bases from J, with 13 bases between. This CDR3 region has 13 residues. CDR1 is SGHTA and CDR2 is FQGNSA in the germline V gene.

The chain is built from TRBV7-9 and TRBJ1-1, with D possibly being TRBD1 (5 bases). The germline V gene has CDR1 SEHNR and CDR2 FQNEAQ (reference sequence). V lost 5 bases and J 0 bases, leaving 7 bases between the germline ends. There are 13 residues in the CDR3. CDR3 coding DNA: TGTGCCAGCAGCGGGGCCATGAACACTGAAGCTTTCTTT. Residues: CASSGAMNTEAFF.

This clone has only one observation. The CDR3 protein is CASSTPPGGSTGELFF. CDR3 DNA sequence: TGTGCCAGCAGCACCCCACCCGGGGGAAGTACCGGGGAGCTGTTTTTT. The chain is built from TRBV7-8 and TRBJ2-2, with a tentative D call TRBD2 (6 bases). The CDR3 is made up of 16 amino acids. CDR1 and CDR2 (germline): SGHVS, FQNEAQ. The V gene lost 5 bases and the J gene lost 5 bases, with 18 bases spanning the gap.

The DNA for the CDR3 is TGCGCCAGCAGTCAATCCAAGGGACGGCCGGCAGAGACCCAGTACTTC. It translates to CASSQSKGRPAETQYF. V is TRBV23-1 and J is TRBJ2-5; perhaps D is TRBD1 or TRBD2 (5 bases each). TRBV23-1 is annotated as an ORF whose role is uncertain. CDR3 length equals 16 residues. The V end lost 0 bases, the J end lost 4 bases, and 15 bases lay between the germline ends.

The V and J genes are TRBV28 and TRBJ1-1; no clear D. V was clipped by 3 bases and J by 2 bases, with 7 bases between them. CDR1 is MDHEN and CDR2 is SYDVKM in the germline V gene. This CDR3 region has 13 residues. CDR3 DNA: TGTGCCAGCAGTTTTCCCCATAACACTGAAGCTTTCTTT. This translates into CASSFPHNTEAFF.

The CDR3 DNA sequence: TGTGCCAGCAGCTTAGCTGGCGGTGGAGCCGGGGAGCTGTTTTTT. Its translation is CASSLAGGGAGELFF. The chain combines TRBV7-8 with TRBJ2-2, with no clear D. V was cut by 0 bases and J by 6 bases, with 11 bases left in between. Germline CDR1 is SGHVS and CDR2 is FQNEAQ. The CDR3 contains 15 residues.

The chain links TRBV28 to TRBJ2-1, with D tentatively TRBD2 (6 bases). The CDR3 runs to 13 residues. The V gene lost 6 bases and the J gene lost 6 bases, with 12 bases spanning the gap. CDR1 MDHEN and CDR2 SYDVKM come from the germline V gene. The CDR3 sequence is CASSLGGPNEQFF. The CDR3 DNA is TGTGCCAGCAGCCTCGGGGGTCCCAATGAGCAGTTCTTC.

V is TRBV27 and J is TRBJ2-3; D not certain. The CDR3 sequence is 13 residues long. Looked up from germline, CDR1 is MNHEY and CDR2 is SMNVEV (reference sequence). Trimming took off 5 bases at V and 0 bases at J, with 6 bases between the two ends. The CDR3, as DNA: TGTGCCAGCAGTCTTGCTAGCACAGATACGCAGTATTTT. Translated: CASSLASTDTQYF.

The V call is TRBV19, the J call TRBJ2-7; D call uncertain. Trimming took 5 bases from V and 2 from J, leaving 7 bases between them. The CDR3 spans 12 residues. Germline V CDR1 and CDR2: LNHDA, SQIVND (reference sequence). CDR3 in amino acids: CASSPGPYEQYF. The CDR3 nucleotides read TGTGCCAGTAGTCCGGGTCCCTACGAGCAGTACTTC.

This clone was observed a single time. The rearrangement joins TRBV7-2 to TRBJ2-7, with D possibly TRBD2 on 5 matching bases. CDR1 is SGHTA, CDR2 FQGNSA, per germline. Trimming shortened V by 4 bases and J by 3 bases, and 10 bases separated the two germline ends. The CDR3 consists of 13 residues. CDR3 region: CASSWEQNYEQYF. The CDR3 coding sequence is TGTGCCAGCAGCTGGGAGCAAAACTACGAGCAGTACTTC.

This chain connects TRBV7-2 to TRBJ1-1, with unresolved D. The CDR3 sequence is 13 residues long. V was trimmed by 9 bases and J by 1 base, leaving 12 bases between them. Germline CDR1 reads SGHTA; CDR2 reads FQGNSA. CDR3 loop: CASLLRANTEAFF. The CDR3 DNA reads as TGTGCCAGTTTACTTAGGGCGAACACTGAAGCTTTCTTT.

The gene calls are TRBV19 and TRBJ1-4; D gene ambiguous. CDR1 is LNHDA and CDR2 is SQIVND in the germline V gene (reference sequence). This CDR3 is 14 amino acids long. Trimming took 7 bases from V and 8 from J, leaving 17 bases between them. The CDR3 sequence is CASNGKAAREKLFF. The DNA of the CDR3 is TGTGCCAGTAACGGGAAGGCGGCGAGGGAAAAACTGTTTTTT. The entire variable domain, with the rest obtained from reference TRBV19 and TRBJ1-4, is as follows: DGGITQSPKYLFRKEGQNVTLSCEQNLNHDAMYWYRQDPGQGLRLIYYSQIVNDFQKGDIAEGYSVSREKKESFPLTVTSAQKNPTAFYLCASNGKAAREKLFFGSGTQLSVL.

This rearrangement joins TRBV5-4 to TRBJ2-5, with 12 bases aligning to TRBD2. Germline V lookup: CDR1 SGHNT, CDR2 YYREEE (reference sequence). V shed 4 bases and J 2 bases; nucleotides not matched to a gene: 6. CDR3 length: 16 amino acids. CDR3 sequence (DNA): TGTGCCAGCAGCCTACCCGGACTAGCGGGGCAAGAGACCCAGTACTTC. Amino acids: CASSLPGLAGQETQYF.

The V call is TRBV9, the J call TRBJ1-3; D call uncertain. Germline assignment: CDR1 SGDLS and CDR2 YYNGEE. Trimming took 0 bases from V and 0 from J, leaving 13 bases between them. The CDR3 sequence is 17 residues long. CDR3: CASSVEVWEDSGNTIYF. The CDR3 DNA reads TGTGCCAGCAGCGTAGAGGTCTGGGAGGACTCTGGAAACACCATATATTTT.

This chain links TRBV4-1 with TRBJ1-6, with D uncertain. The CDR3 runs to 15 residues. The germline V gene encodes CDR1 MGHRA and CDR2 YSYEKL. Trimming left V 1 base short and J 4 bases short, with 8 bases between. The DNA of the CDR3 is TGCGCCAGCAGCCAAGTGACGGGGTATAATTCACCCCTCCACTTT. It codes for CASSQVTGYNSPLHF.

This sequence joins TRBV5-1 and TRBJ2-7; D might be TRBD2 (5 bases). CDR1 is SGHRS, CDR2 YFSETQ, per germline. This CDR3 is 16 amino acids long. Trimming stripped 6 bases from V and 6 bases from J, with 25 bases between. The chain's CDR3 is CASTPPGVSGKGEQYF. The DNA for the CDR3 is TGCGCCAGCACCCCCCCCGGGGTCAGTGGTAAGGGCGAGCAGTACTTC.

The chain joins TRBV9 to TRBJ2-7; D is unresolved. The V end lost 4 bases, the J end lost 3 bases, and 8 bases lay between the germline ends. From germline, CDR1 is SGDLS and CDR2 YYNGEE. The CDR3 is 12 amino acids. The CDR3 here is CASSSGFYEQYF. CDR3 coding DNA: TGTGCCAGCAGCTCAGGATTCTACGAGCAGTACTTC. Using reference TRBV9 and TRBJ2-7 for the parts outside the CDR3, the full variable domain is DSGVTQTPKHLITATGQRVTLRCSPRSGDLSVYWYQQSLDQGLQFLIQYYNGEERAKGNILERFSAQQFPDLHSELNLSSLELGDSALYFCASSSGFYEQYFGPGTRLTVT.

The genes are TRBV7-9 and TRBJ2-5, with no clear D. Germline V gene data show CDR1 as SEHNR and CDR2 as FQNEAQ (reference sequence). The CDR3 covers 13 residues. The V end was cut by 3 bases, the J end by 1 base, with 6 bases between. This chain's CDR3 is CASSFDPQETQYF. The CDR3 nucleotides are TGTGCCAGCAGCTTTGATCCCCAAGAGACCCAGTACTTC.

This chain's CDR3 is CASTPEGQGAYEQYF. The DNA of the CDR3 is TGTGCCAGCACCCCAGAGGGACAGGGCGCCTACGAGCAGTACTTC. V is TRBV28 and J is TRBJ2-7; TRBD1 agrees at 9 bases. The trim removed 7 bases at V and 2 bases at J, leaving 9 bases unmatched. Germline V lookup: CDR1 MDHEN, CDR2 SYDVKM. The length of the CDR3 is 15 residues.